The 26 T cell receptor beta chains given below trace back to one sample, sequenced in a study of cytomegalovirus exposure and HLA in healthy donors. The study ran its PCR with 60 Vbeta and 13 Jbeta primers. TCRdb keeps only in-frame clones here, not all; method: immunoSEQ multiplex PCR. This sample has about 140,000 clones, with roughly four fifths found just once. The sample consisted of PBMCs. The source of these receptors is a man between 18 and 29 years old in good health and CMV-seropositive.

This chain joins TRBV27 and TRBJ2-7; TRBD1 matches at 8 bases. V was clipped by 6 bases and J by 0 bases; unmatched bases: 4. Germline V lookup: CDR1 MNHEY, CDR2 SMNVEV (reference sequence). The CDR3 contains 14 residues. The CDR3 DNA is TGTGCCAGCAGGGATGGACAGGGCTCCTACGAGCAGTACTTC. Translation gives CASRDGQGSYEQYF.

The chain employs TRBV5-6 and TRBJ1-5; 7 bases are a match to TRBD1. V trimming: 2 bases; J trimming: 7 bases; junction bases outside the gene matches: 9. The CDR3 is 15 amino acids. CDR1 SGHDT and CDR2 YYEEEE come from the germline V gene. The CDR3 nucleotides read TGTGCCAGCAGCTTTTCTGTGGAACAGGGGCAGCCCCAGCATTTT. Its translation: CASSFSVEQGQPQHF.

The V and J genes are TRBV19 and TRBJ1-1; 10 bases align to TRBD1. With V trimmed by 3 bases and J by 7 bases, 5 bases remained unmatched. The germline V gene has CDR1 LNHDA and CDR2 SQIVND (reference sequence). This CDR3 region has 14 residues. CDR3 region: CASSMGTGVIEAFF. CDR3 coding DNA: TGTGCCAGTAGTATGGGGACAGGGGTTATTGAAGCTTTCTTT.

This rearrangement joins TRBV28 to TRBJ1-1; 7 bases agree with TRBD1. CDR1 and CDR2 from the germline V gene are MDHEN and SYDVKM. The V segment lost 6 bases and the J segment 3 bases; nucleotides outside the gene matches: 16. The CDR3 contains 17 residues. This chain's CDR3 is CASSLTTDRPKDTEAFF. The CDR3 DNA reads TGTGCCAGCAGCCTCACGACGGACAGGCCGAAGGACACTGAAGCTTTCTTT. Complete variable domain (other parts from reference TRBV28 and TRBJ1-1): DVKVTQSSRYLVKRTGEKVFLECVQDMDHENMFWYRQDPGLGLRLIYFSYDVKMKEKGDIPEGYSVSREKKERFSLILESASTNQTSMYLCASSLTTDRPKDTEAFFGQGTRLTVV.

V is TRBV4-1 and J is TRBJ2-5; 12 nucleotides align to TRBD2. Trimming removed 3 bases from V and 2 bases from J; junction bases left unmatched: 10. This CDR3 is built from 18 residues. Germline V gene lookup returns CDR1 MGHRA and CDR2 YSYEKL. The DNA for the CDR3 is TGCGCCAGCAGCCAGACTCCGGGGACTAGCGGGCCTCAAGAGACCCAGTACTTC. It specifies CASSQTPGTSGPQETQYF.

This chain joins TRBV5-4 and TRBJ2-5; possible D gene TRBD1, 7 bases. The CDR3 runs to 13 residues. CDR1 is SGHNT, CDR2 YYREEE, per germline (reference sequence). V lost 3 bases, J lost 5 bases, and 11 bases lay in between. CDR3 DNA sequence: TGTGCCAGCAGCTCGACAGGGAGGGAGACCCAGTACTTC. Amino acids: CASSSTGRETQYF.

This chain links TRBV7-2 with TRBJ1-4; no clear D gene. Germline V gene sequence: CDR1 SGHTA, CDR2 FQGNSA. The CDR3 sequence is 17 residues long. Trimming shortened V by 1 base and J by 0 bases, and 12 bases separated the two germline ends. CDR3 sequence reads: CASSLEERRATNEKLFF. DNA of the CDR3: TGTGCCAGCAGCTTAGAGGAGCGGCGAGCAACTAATGAAAAACTGTTTTTT.

This clone was found a few times. This chain uses TRBV7-9 with TRBJ2-5; 9 nucleotides line up with TRBD2. Germline V lookup: CDR1 SEHNR, CDR2 FQNEAQ (reference sequence). V shed 5 bases and J 4 bases; nucleotides not matched to a gene: 11. The CDR3 contains 16 residues. The CDR3 sequence is CASSGTSPIRGETQYF. In DNA, the CDR3 is TGTGCCAGCAGCGGGACTAGCCCGATACGAGGAGAGACCCAGTACTTC.

The V and J genes are TRBV7-8 and TRBJ2-3, with D perhaps TRBD1 (5 bases). The CDR3 length is 16 residues. The V end was cut by 5 bases, the J end by 0 bases, with 15 bases between. The V gene's germline CDR1 is SGHVS and CDR2 FQNEAQ. This CDR3 is CASSPDRIISTDTQYF. The DNA of the CDR3 is TGTGCCAGCAGCCCCGACAGAATCATTAGCACAGATACGCAGTATTTT.

The chain employs TRBV10-3 and TRBJ2-7; 8 bases agree with TRBD1. The CDR3 runs 14 residues. J was trimmed by 7 bases and V by 7 bases; bases with no gene match: 12. Germline assignment: CDR1 ENHRY and CDR2 SYGVKD. This CDR3 is CAIKNRQGIGEQYF. The CDR3 bases are TGTGCCATCAAAAATCGACAGGGGATAGGGGAGCAGTACTTC.

This clone was found once. The chain couples TRBV5-4 to TRBJ2-3; 12 bases align to TRBD2. V lost 1 base, J lost 9 bases, and 6 bases stayed unmatched. This CDR3 is built from 15 residues. Germline V gene lookup returns CDR1 SGHNT and CDR2 YYREEE (reference sequence). CDR3 sequence (DNA): TGTGCCAGCAGCTTGAGTCCTAGCGGGAGGGTCACGCAGTATTTT. Its protein product is CASSLSPSGRVTQYF.

The V gene is TRBV6-1, the J gene TRBJ2-3; D is possibly TRBD1 (6 bases). The germline V gene has CDR1 MNHNS and CDR2 SASEGT. The CDR3 has 15 amino acids. V gave up 2 bases and J gave up 7 bases, with 16 bases separating them. The CDR3, as DNA: TGTGCCAGCAGTGAAATGGGGGCAGTACCGTATACGCAGTATTTT. It translates to CASSEMGAVPYTQYF.

The rearrangement joins TRBV4-1 to TRBJ2-7, with 11 bases that match TRBD2. Germline CDR1 MGHRA, CDR2 YSYEKL. The CDR3 spans 15 residues. With 4 bases clipped from V and 3 bases from J, the junction kept 5 bases outside the gene matches. CDR3 region: CASSLGTSGDYEQYF. As DNA, the CDR3 is TGCGCCAGCAGCCTCGGGACTAGCGGAGACTACGAGCAGTACTTC.

The chain carries TRBV5-6 and TRBJ2-7; 9 bases are a match to TRBD1. Germline V gene sequence: CDR1 SGHDT, CDR2 YYEEEE. The J segment lost 3 bases and the V segment lost 4 bases, leaving 20 bases of the junction unmatched. CDR3 size: 19 residues. The CDR3 loop is CASSAPGGLGTGIFYEQYF. CDR3 nucleotides: TGTGCCAGCAGCGCCCCCGGCGGACTAGGGACAGGGATATTCTACGAGCAGTACTTC.

The V call is TRBV19, the J call TRBJ2-2; 7 bases are shared with TRBD1. This CDR3 contains 12 residues. V was clipped by 8 bases and J by 7 bases; unmatched bases: 4. Germline V gives CDR1 LNHDA, CDR2 SQIVND (reference sequence). The CDR3 protein is CASLTGDGELFF. The CDR3 DNA reads TGTGCCAGTCTAACAGGGGACGGGGAGCTGTTTTTT.

DNA for the CDR3: TGTGCCAGCAGCGTACAGGGGCGAGAGACCCAGTACTTC. This encodes CASSVQGRETQYF. The chain carries TRBV9 and TRBJ2-5; possibly TRBD1 for D (6 bases). The ends were cut back, 1 base at V and 4 bases at J, with 8 bases in the middle. The CDR3 consists of 13 residues. Germline V lookup: CDR1 SGDLS, CDR2 YYNGEE.

Regarding this clone: A much larger clone differs by one base, so this may be a read error. The chain carries TRBV7-9 and TRBJ2-1, with TRBD2 identical over 8 bases. The ends lost 3 bases at V and 2 bases at J; junction bases unmatched: 0. Germline V CDR1 and CDR2: SEHNR, FQNEAQ (reference sequence). This CDR3 region has 14 residues. CDR3 nucleotides: TGTGCCAGCAGCTTTAGCGGGGCCTACAATGAGCAGTTCTTC. Its translation is CASSFSGAYNEQFF.

This sequence joins TRBV11-2 and TRBJ2-5; no definite D call. CDR1 SGHAT and CDR2 FQNNGV come from the germline V gene. Deletions cut 2 bases from V and 0 bases from J, with 4 bases between. The CDR3 spans 13 residues. The CDR3 DNA reads as TGTGCCAGCAGCTTACTTGACCAAGAGACCCAGTACTTC. It codes for CASSLLDQETQYF.

The chain employs TRBV5-6 and TRBJ1-4; 7 bases are a match to TRBD1. This CDR3 region has 13 residues. Germline V CDR1 and CDR2: SGHDT, YYEEEE. Trimming took 1 base from V and 7 from J; bases not matched to a gene: 1. CDR3: CASSLRQGEKLFF. The CDR3, as DNA: TGTGCCAGCAGCTTGCGACAGGGTGAAAAACTGTTTTTT. Full variable domain (rest looked up from reference TRBV5-6 and TRBJ1-4): DAGVTQSPTHLIKTRGQQVTLRCSPKSGHDTVSWYQQALGQGPQFIFQYYEEEERQRGNFPDRFSGHQFPNYSSELNVNALLLGDSALYLCASSLRQGEKLFFGSGTQLSVL.

This chain links TRBV7-9 with TRBJ2-5, with 8 bases lining up with TRBD1. The germline CDR1 and CDR2 sequences are SEHNR and FQNEAQ (reference sequence). CDR3 length: 13 residues. V was clipped by 3 bases and J by 5 bases; unmatched bases: 2. The CDR3 is CASSFTGGETQYF. The CDR3 nucleotides are TGTGCCAGCAGCTTTACAGGGGGGGAGACCCAGTACTTC.

The CDR3 nucleotides are TGTGCCAGCAGCTTATCGGCAGGGGGCCTTAATGAGCAGTTCTTC. It specifies CASSLSAGGLNEQFF. This sequence joins TRBV7-3 and TRBJ2-1; TRBD1 matches 8 bases. The CDR3 totals 15 residues. In germline, CDR1 is SGHTA, CDR2 FQGTGA. V was clipped by 2 bases and J by 7 bases; unmatched bases: 7.

V usage is TRBV7-9 and J usage is TRBJ2-7, with 7 bases that match TRBD1. There are 14 residues in the CDR3. With V trimmed by 2 bases and J by 2 bases, 3 bases remained unmatched. The germline V gene has CDR1 SEHNR and CDR2 FQNEAQ (reference sequence). The DNA of the CDR3 is TGTGCCAGCAGCTTATCCGACAGGGCCTACGAGCAGTACTTC. Translating gives CASSLSDRAYEQYF.

The chain carries TRBV15 and TRBJ2-1; a possible D gene is TRBD2 (6 bases). The V and J ends lost 3 bases and 0 bases respectively, with 6 bases between them. Germline V gives CDR1 LNHNV, CDR2 YYDKDF (reference sequence). This CDR3 contains 14 residues. CDR3 in amino acids: CATSSGGSYNEQFF. DNA of the CDR3: TGTGCCACCAGCAGCGGGGGCTCCTACAATGAGCAGTTCTTC. The full variable domain, in which reference TRBV15 and TRBJ2-1 provide the parts outside the CDR3, is DAMVIQNPRYQVTQFGKPVTLSCSQTLNHNVMYWYQQKSSQAPKLLFHYYDKDFNNEADTPDNFQSRRPNTSFCFLDIRSPGLGDTAMYLCATSSGGSYNEQFFGPGTRLTVL.

The genes are TRBV5-5 and TRBJ2-2, with D tentatively TRBD1 (5 bases). Looked up from germline, CDR1 is SGHKS and CDR2 is YYEKEE (reference sequence). The CDR3 has 15 residues. V was trimmed by 4 bases and J by 6 bases, leaving 16 bases between them. The chain's CDR3 is CASSPDSLLPGELFF. CDR3 coding DNA: TGTGCCAGCAGCCCTGACAGCCTACTTCCCGGGGAGCTGTTTTTT.

The rearrangement uses TRBV28 and TRBJ2-2, with 8 bases aligning to TRBD2. The junction had 6 bases not matched to a gene; V was cut back by 5 bases and J by 1 base. CDR1 is MDHEN and CDR2 is SYDVKM in the germline V gene. The CDR3 consists of 16 residues. CDR3: CASSPPGLVNTGELFF. CDR3 nucleotides: TGTGCCAGCAGTCCTCCGGGACTAGTGAACACCGGGGAGCTGTTTTTT.

The V and J genes are TRBV2 and TRBJ2-7; a weak D match, TRBD2 (6 bases). The ends were cut back, 8 bases at V and 2 bases at J, with 13 bases in the middle. This CDR3 has 13 residues. Germline-derived CDR1 and CDR2 are SNHLY and FYNNEI. CDR3: CASLGTPPYEQYF. The CDR3 nucleotides read TGTGCCAGCCTAGGGACTCCTCCCTACGAGCAGTACTTC.